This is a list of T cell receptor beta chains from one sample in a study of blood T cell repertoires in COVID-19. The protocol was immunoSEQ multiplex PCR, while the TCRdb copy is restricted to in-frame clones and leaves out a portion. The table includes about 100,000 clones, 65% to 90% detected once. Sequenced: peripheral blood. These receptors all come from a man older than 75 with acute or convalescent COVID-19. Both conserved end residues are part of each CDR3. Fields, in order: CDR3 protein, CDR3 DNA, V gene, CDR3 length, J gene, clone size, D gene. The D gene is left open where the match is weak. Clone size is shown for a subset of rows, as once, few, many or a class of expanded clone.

CASSADRAYGYTF	TGTGCCAGCAGCGCAGACAGGGCCTATGGCTACACCTTC	TRBV7-2	13	TRBJ1-2	once	TRBD1
CATSRAPGGSTEAFF	TGTGCCACCAGCAGGGCTCCCGGGGGGAGCACTGAAGCTTTCTTT	TRBV15	15	TRBJ1-1	.	.
CASSAGSYNSPLHF	TGTGCCAGCAGTGCGGGTTCCTATAATTCACCCCTCCACTTT	TRBV25-1	14	TRBJ1-6	.	.
CASSSGLAGLAGIYEQYF	TGTGCCAGCAGCAGCGGACTAGCGGGATTGGCCGGAATCTACGAGCAGTACTTC	TRBV5-6	18	TRBJ2-7	.	TRBD2
CASSPSANTGELFF	TGTGCCAGCAGCCCCTCAGCGAACACCGGGGAGCTGTTTTTT	TRBV3-1/TRBV3-2	14	TRBJ2-2	.	.
CASSLGQKDTEAFF	TGCGCCAGCAGCTTGGGACAGAAAGACACTGAAGCTTTCTTT	TRBV5-1	14	TRBJ1-1	.	.
CASSQLTGFEQFF	TGCGCCAGCAGCCAACTTACAGGGTTTGAGCAGTTCTTC	TRBV4-1	13	TRBJ2-1	.	.
CASTFLSETAEAFF	TGTGCCAGCACATTTCTCAGTGAGACAGCTGAAGCTTTCTTT	TRBV19	14	TRBJ1-1	.	.
CASSPSPGQGAAGANVLTF	TGTGCCAGCAGTCCATCCCCGGGACAGGGGGCTGCTGGGGCCAACGTCCTGACTTTC	TRBV6-6	19	TRBJ2-6	.	TRBD1
CASLPGFSGELFF	TGTGCCAGCCTTCCGGGATTTAGCGGGGAGCTGTTTTTT	TRBV6-1	13	TRBJ2-2	.	.
CARGAGHRSGSPLHF	TGTGCCAGGGGGGCAGGGCACCGCTCTGGTTCACCCCTCCACTTT	TRBV2	15	TRBJ1-6	.	.
CASSFTGEQFF	TGCGCCAGCAGCTTTACAGGGGAGCAGTTCTTC	TRBV5-1	11	TRBJ2-1	.	.
CASTGQGNQPQHF	TGTGCCAGCACGGGACAGGGCAATCAGCCCCAGCATTTT	TRBV28	13	TRBJ1-5	.	TRBD1
CASSERGTGNEKLFF	TGTGCCAGCAGCGAGAGGGGGACAGGTAATGAAAAACTGTTTTTT	TRBV9	15	TRBJ1-4	.	TRBD1
CASRFSSGNTIYF	TGTGCCAGCAGGTTCTCCTCTGGAAACACCATATATTTT	TRBV5-6	13	TRBJ1-3	.	.
CASSQGERVSYEQYF	TGTGCCAGCAGCCAAGGGGAGCGGGTCTCCTACGAGCAGTACTTC	TRBV3-1/TRBV3-2	15	TRBJ2-7	.	.
CASSLGPAPSSYEQYF	TGTGCCAGCAGCTTAGGCCCAGCGCCCAGCTCCTACGAGCAGTACTTC	TRBV7-8	16	TRBJ2-7	.	.
CASSLGAGNSYEQYF	TGTGCCAGCAGCTTAGGTGCAGGGAACTCCTACGAGCAGTACTTC	TRBV7-8	15	TRBJ2-7	.	.
CASSLYRVNGYTF	TGTGCCAGCAGTCTTTACCGGGTTAATGGCTACACCTTC	TRBV28	13	TRBJ1-2	.	.
CATSRDRGTFSGNTIYF	TGTGCCACCAGCAGAGACAGGGGAACCTTCTCTGGAAACACCATATATTTT	TRBV15	17	TRBJ1-3	.	.
CASSLGQSHEQFF	TGCGCCAGCAGCTTGGGGCAGTCCCATGAGCAGTTCTTC	TRBV5-1	13	TRBJ2-1	.	.
CASSSTGTGAYGYTF	TGTGCCAGTAGTTCCACCGGGACAGGGGCCTATGGCTACACCTTC	TRBV19	15	TRBJ1-2	.	TRBD1
CASSAPTNYGYTF	TGTGCCAGCAGTGCCCCCACAAACTATGGCTACACCTTC	TRBV2	13	TRBJ1-2	.	.
CASSPSRDRLNTEAFF	TGCGCCAGCAGCCCATCGAGAGACAGGCTGAACACTGAAGCTTTCTTT	TRBV5-1	16	TRBJ1-1	.	.
CASSPHDSATNEKLFF	TGTGCCAGCAGCCCGCACGACAGTGCAACTAATGAAAAACTGTTTTTT	TRBV4-2	16	TRBJ1-4	.	.
CASSGPEHRSGSPLHF	TGTGCCAGCAGTGGCCCCGAACATCGGAGTGGGTCACCCCTCCACTTT	TRBV28	16	TRBJ1-6	.	.
CAWSSGMGEQYF	TGTGCCTGGAGTTCGGGGATGGGGGAGCAGTACTTC	TRBV30	12	TRBJ2-7	.	.
CASSGGTAEATNEKLFF	TGTGCCAGCAGCGGAGGGACAGCTGAGGCAACTAATGAAAAACTGTTTTTT	TRBV9	17	TRBJ1-4	once	TRBD1
CASRQSPGGTYNEQFF	TGTGCCAGCAGACAGAGTCCGGGAGGGACCTACAATGAGCAGTTCTTC	TRBV5-4	16	TRBJ2-1	.	TRBD2
CASSDDKTNNEKLFF	TGTGCCAGCTCAGACGACAAGACCAATAATGAAAAACTGTTTTTT	TRBV18	15	TRBJ1-4	.	.
CASSISVNTDTQYF	TGTGCCAGTAGTATCAGTGTTAACACAGATACGCAGTATTTT	TRBV19	14	TRBJ2-3	.	.
CASSSYRGRNEQYF	TGTGCCAGCAGTTCTTACAGGGGACGTAACGAGCAGTACTTC	TRBV28	14	TRBJ2-7	few	TRBD1
CASSVIQGIDYGYTF	TGTGCCAGCAGCGTAATACAGGGTATCGACTATGGCTACACCTTC	TRBV5-6	15	TRBJ1-2	.	.
CASSPATGGHGELFF	TGTGCCAGCTCACCCGCCACAGGGGGCCACGGGGAGCTGTTTTTT	TRBV18	15	TRBJ2-2	.	TRBD1
CSVRTSGRVHNEQFF	TGCAGCGTAAGGACTAGCGGGAGGGTCCACAATGAGCAGTTCTTC	TRBV29-1	15	TRBJ2-1	.	TRBD2
CASSSRTGKDTQYF	TGTGCCAGCAGCTCCAGGACAGGCAAAGATACGCAGTATTTT	TRBV5-4	14	TRBJ2-3	.	TRBD1
CASRRVTEAFF	TGTGCCAGTCGCCGCGTGACTGAAGCTTTCTTT	TRBV19	11	TRBJ1-1	.	.
CASSRADRGSQPQHF	TGTGCCAGCAGTCGGGCAGACAGGGGATCCCAGCCCCAGCATTTT	TRBV6-2/TRBV6-3	15	TRBJ1-5	.	TRBD1
CASSLSASGNEQFF	TGCGCCAGCAGCTTGTCCGCTAGCGGAAATGAGCAGTTCTTC	TRBV5-1	14	TRBJ2-1	.	TRBD2
CASSLGTDRINQPQHF	TGTGCCAGCAGCTTAGGAACCGACAGGATCAATCAGCCCCAGCATTTT	TRBV7-8	16	TRBJ1-5	.	.
CASSPRKTASYNEQFF	TGTGCCAGCTCACCACGGAAGACAGCTTCCTACAATGAGCAGTTCTTC	TRBV18	16	TRBJ2-1	.	.
CASSTQTGGVWGKSGELFF	TGTGCCAGCAGCACACAGACAGGGGGCGTATGGGGGAAGTCCGGGGAGCTGTTTTTT	TRBV6-2/TRBV6-3	19	TRBJ2-2	.	TRBD1
CAWTNTDTQYF	TGTGCCTGGACCAACACAGATACGCAGTATTTT	TRBV30	11	TRBJ2-3	.	.
CASSLDRGGGYTF	TGTGCCAGCAGCTTGGACAGGGGTGGCGGCTACACCTTC	TRBV7-2	13	TRBJ1-2	.	TRBD1
CAIRDPGTGNEKLFF	TGTGCCATCAGAGACCCCGGGACAGGGAATGAAAAACTGTTTTTT	TRBV10-3	15	TRBJ1-4	.	TRBD1
CASSVVGGALGPGELFF	TGTGCCAGCAGCGTAGTGGGGGGGGCGCTTGGGCCCGGGGAGCTGTTTTTT	TRBV9	17	TRBJ2-2	.	.
CATSDLTTGGGSPLHF	TGTGCCACCAGTGATCTAACGACAGGGGGCGGTTCACCCCTCCACTTT	TRBV24-1	16	TRBJ1-6	.	TRBD1
CASSQDLGQPANYGYTF	TGTGCCAGCAGCCAAGATTTGGGGCAGCCAGCTAACTATGGCTACACCTTC	TRBV3-1/TRBV3-2	17	TRBJ1-2	.	.
CASSAILQNSYTF	TGTGCCAGCAGCGCCATCCTTCAGAACAGCTACACCTTC	TRBV7-2	13	TRBJ1-2	.	.
CASSSGGYNEQFF	TGTGCCAGCAGCTCGGGTGGCTACAATGAGCAGTTCTTC	TRBV7-3	13	TRBJ2-1	.	.
CAINDRGTYGYTF	TGTGCCATCAACGACAGGGGGACCTATGGCTACACCTTC	TRBV10-3	13	TRBJ1-2	few	TRBD1
CASSPIRLAGGDEQYF	TGTGCCAGCTCACCAATTCGACTAGCGGGAGGTGACGAGCAGTACTTC	TRBV18	16	TRBJ2-7	once	TRBD2
CASSLSGWALGGYGYTF	TGTGCCAGCAGCTTGAGTGGTTGGGCCTTAGGAGGGTATGGCTACACCTTC	TRBV7-6	17	TRBJ1-2	.	.
CASSLSMGQGPHSNSPLHF	TGTGCCAGCAGTTTATCGATGGGACAGGGGCCCCACTCTAATTCACCCCTCCACTTT	TRBV27	19	TRBJ1-6	.	TRBD1
CASSSAGEAEAFF	TGTGCCAGCAGTTCGGCGGGAGAGGCTGAAGCTTTCTTT	TRBV6-2/TRBV6-3	13	TRBJ1-1	.	.
CASSEGRANEQFF	TGTGCCAGCAGTGAAGGCAGGGCCAATGAGCAGTTCTTC	TRBV6-1	13	TRBJ2-1	.	.
CASSFRDYNEQFF	TGTGCCAGCAGCTTCCGGGACTACAATGAGCAGTTCTTC	TRBV6-5	13	TRBJ2-1	.	.
CASSPRSEMNTEAFF	TGTGCCAGCTCACCGAGGTCGGAAATGAACACTGAAGCTTTCTTT	TRBV18	15	TRBJ1-1	.	.
CASTSGGGRSYTF	TGTGCCAGCACCTCCGGGGGGGGGCGCAGCTACACCTTC	TRBV12-3/TRBV12-4	13	TRBJ1-2	.	.
CATIRALGANVLTF	TGTGCCACCATCAGGGCTCTTGGGGCCAACGTCCTGACTTTC	TRBV10-3	14	TRBJ2-6	.	.